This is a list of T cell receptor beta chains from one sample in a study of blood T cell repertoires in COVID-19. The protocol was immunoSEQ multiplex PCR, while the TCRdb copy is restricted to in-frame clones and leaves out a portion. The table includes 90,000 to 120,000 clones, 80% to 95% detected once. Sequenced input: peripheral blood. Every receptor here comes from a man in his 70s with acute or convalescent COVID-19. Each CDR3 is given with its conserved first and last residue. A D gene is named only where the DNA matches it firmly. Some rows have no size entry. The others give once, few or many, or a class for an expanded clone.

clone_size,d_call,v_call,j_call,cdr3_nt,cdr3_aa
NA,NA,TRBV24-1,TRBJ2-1,TGTGCCACCAGTGACGAGGACTCTTGGGGGCAGTTCTTC,CATSDEDSWGQFF
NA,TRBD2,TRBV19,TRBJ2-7,TGTGCCAGTAGTTGGGGACTAGCGGACTCCTACGAGCAGTACTTC,CASSWGLADSYEQYF
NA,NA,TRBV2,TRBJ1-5,TGTGCCAGCGGGGTAAGGGCGGGGAATAGCAATCAGCCCCAGCATTTT,CASGVRAGNSNQPQHF
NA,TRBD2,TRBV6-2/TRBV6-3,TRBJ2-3,TGTGCCAGCAGCGCCGACCTAACTAGCGGGAGTATGGATACGCAGTATTTT,CASSADLTSGSMDTQYF
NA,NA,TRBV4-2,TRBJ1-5,TGTGCCAGCAGCCAAGAGGGGGGGAGCAGGGGCAGGCAGCCCCAGCATTTT,CASSQEGGSRGRQPQHF
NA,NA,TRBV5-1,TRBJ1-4,TGCGCCAGCAGCTTGGCCAGCAGGGAAGTTGAAAAACTGTTTTTT,CASSLASREVEKLFF
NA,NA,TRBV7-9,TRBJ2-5,TGTGCCAGCAGCGCCGTAACAGGAGAGACCCAGTACTTC,CASSAVTGETQYF
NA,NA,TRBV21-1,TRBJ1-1,TGTGCCAGCACCCCTGGGGGCGGGGGTTGTATGAACACTGAAGCTTTCTTT,CASTPGGGGCMNTEAFF
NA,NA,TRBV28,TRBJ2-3,TGTGCCACGTTGTCCTATACGCAGTATTTT,CATLSYTQYF
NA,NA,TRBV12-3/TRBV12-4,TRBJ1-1,TGTGCCAGCAGTTCCTCAGTGAACACTGAAGCTTTCTTT,CASSSSVNTEAFF
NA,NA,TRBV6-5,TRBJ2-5,TGTGCCAGCAGTCAACTAGGGCCGGGGGAGACCCAGTACTTC,CASSQLGPGETQYF
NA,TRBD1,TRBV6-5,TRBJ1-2,TGTGCCAGCAGTTATGACAGGGGGACCTATGGCTACACCTTC,CASSYDRGTYGYTF
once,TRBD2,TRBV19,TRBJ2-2,TGTGCCACCGGACTAGCGGGAGGGGGCGGCACCGGGGAGCTGTTTTTT,CATGLAGGGGTGELFF
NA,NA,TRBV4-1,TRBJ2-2,TGCGCCAGCAGCCTTTTCCCGACTAGTCCGAACACCGGGGAGCTGTTTTTT,CASSLFPTSPNTGELFF
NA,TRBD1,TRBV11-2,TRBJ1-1,TGTGCCAGCAGTCCCTCGGGACAGGGCCTAATGAACACTGAAGCTTTCTTT,CASSPSGQGLMNTEAFF
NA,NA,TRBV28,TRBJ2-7,TGTGCCAGCGGCCTACTAGGAGGACTATACGAGCAGTACTTC,CASGLLGGLYEQYF